This TCR beta chain emerged from a study of cytotoxic CD8 clonotypes in ibrutinib-treated CLL. Study information: Results showed some 24 partial and 2 complete responses; following median roughly 66 months, approximately 14 remained remitted, roughly 12 advanced.

The sequencing depth, 1 in 200,000 to 1 in 1 million T cells, was the target. Assay used: immunoSEQ multiplex PCR; TCRdb lists only in-frame clones, some missing. The sample has approximately 67,000 clones; 80% are singletons. Whole-study findings and limits: Baseline levels were approached again at progression, after clonality had risen at ibrutinib response.

As for this clone: The target antigen is unknown.

The J segment lost 2 bases and the V segment lost 3 bases, leaving 4 bases of the junction unmatched. Germline loops: CDR1 SGHNT, CDR2 YYREEE (reference sequence). The CDR3 contains 16 residues. Sample: PBMCs, taken at disease progression, from a patient treated with ibrutinib. The TCR originated in a human donor with chronic lymphocytic leukemia. V is TRBV5-4 and J is TRBJ2-7; 14 nucleotides agree with TRBD2. CDR3 sequence reads: CASSSGTSGSPYEQYF. The CDR3 DNA reads TGTGCCAGCAGCTCCGGGACTAGCGGGAGTCCCTACGAGCAGTACTTC.